The present T cell receptor beta chain was sequenced within a study of beta chain features in type 1 diabetes. Study in general: Examined across all samples were roughly 100 million sorted cells. General study points: Type 1 diabetes patients had TCRB CDR3s that were shorter (moderately but significantly so) in all four CD4+ subsets. When VDJ junctions were examined, type 1 diabetes patients showed fewer insertions and more deletions.

The J segment lost 5 bases and the V segment lost 7 bases, leaving 7 bases of the junction unmatched. The CDR3 runs 15 residues. Germline V lookup: CDR1 SGHRS, CDR2 YFSETQ. As concerns this clone: The antigen is unknown.

cDNA synthesis used the whole RNA isolate, giving expressed TCRB sequences. Generated by immunoSEQ multiplex PCR, the TCRdb table keeps only in-frame clones and is missing some. The profile shows about 280,000 clones, 15% of them singletons. This TCR was recovered from a man younger than 35 with type 1 diabetes. The sequenced sample consisted of naive CD4+ T cells from blood. V and J are TRBV5-1 and TRBJ2-5, with 14 nucleotides matching TRBD2. The CDR3 DNA is TGCGCCAGCGAACGGACTAGCGGGGGGTTGGAGACCCAGTACTTC. Translated, it gives CASERTSGGLETQYF.